This is a list of T cell receptor beta chains from one sample in a study of T cell changes during pregnancy in multiple sclerosis. Sequenced by immunoSEQ multiplex PCR; TCRdb stores in-frame clones only, minus some. The sample gives tens of thousands of clones, over 85% of which show up once; around 0.75% is in the top ten. The sample consisted of peripheral blood, taken in the second trimester of pregnancy. These receptors all stem from a female donor in good health, enrolled as a control in a pregnancy study. Both conserved end residues are part of each CDR3. The D gene is left open where the match is weak. Not every row has a clone size; where given, it reads once, few, many or a size class.

j_call: TRBJ1-3
v_call: TRBV6-1
clone_size: NA
d_call: NA
cdr3_nt: TGTGCCAGCTTTGACATTGAGATCTCTGGAAACACCATATATTTT
cdr3_aa: CASFDIEISGNTIYF

j_call: TRBJ1-1
v_call: TRBV5-1
clone_size: NA
d_call: NA
cdr3_nt: TGCGCCAGCAGCTTGGGGGGGGACACTGAAGCTTTCTTT
cdr3_aa: CASSLGGDTEAFF

j_call: TRBJ2-7
v_call: TRBV9
clone_size: NA
d_call: TRBD1
cdr3_nt: TGTGCCAGCAGCATTAGCCCCCGGGGGACAGGGGAGTACGAGCAGTACTTC
cdr3_aa: CASSISPRGTGEYEQYF

j_call: TRBJ2-2
v_call: TRBV5-1
clone_size: NA
d_call: NA
cdr3_nt: TGCGCCAGCAGCTTAACAGCTGCGAACACCGGGGAGCTGTTTTTT
cdr3_aa: CASSLTAANTGELFF

j_call: TRBJ2-7
v_call: TRBV4-2
clone_size: NA
d_call: TRBD2
cdr3_nt: TGTGCCAGCAGCCAAGAATCCCGGGGGGAACTCTACGAGCAGTACTTC
cdr3_aa: CASSQESRGELYEQYF

j_call: TRBJ1-1
v_call: TRBV30
clone_size: NA
d_call: NA
cdr3_nt: TGTGCCTGGAGTGTACTTGGGGCGCGGACTGAAGCTTTCTTT
cdr3_aa: CAWSVLGARTEAFF

j_call: TRBJ2-7
v_call: TRBV10-3
clone_size: once
d_call: NA
cdr3_nt: TGTGCCATCAGTGAGCCCGGACAGAAGGCCCACGAGCAGTACTTC
cdr3_aa: CAISEPGQKAHEQYF

j_call: TRBJ2-1
v_call: TRBV6-5
clone_size: NA
d_call: TRBD2
cdr3_nt: TGTGCCAGCAGCCTGGGACTACATGCCTACAATGAGCAGTTCTTC
cdr3_aa: CASSLGLHAYNEQFF

j_call: TRBJ1-1
v_call: TRBV28
clone_size: NA
d_call: TRBD1
cdr3_nt: TGTGCCAGCAACACAGGGGAAATGAACACTGAAGCTTTCTTT
cdr3_aa: CASNTGEMNTEAFF

j_call: TRBJ1-3
v_call: TRBV9
clone_size: NA
d_call: NA
cdr3_nt: TGTGCCAGCAGCCCCTCCGGAGGGCCTGGAAACACCATATATTTT
cdr3_aa: CASSPSGGPGNTIYF

j_call: TRBJ1-4
v_call: TRBV18
clone_size: NA
d_call: NA
cdr3_nt: TGTGCCAGCTCACCGACGGGGTCAACTAATGAAAAACTGTTTTTT
cdr3_aa: CASSPTGSTNEKLFF

j_call: TRBJ2-1
v_call: TRBV5-5
clone_size: NA
d_call: NA
cdr3_nt: TGTGCCAGCAGCCCTCTGTTTAGTTACAATGAGCAGTTCTTC
cdr3_aa: CASSPLFSYNEQFF

j_call: TRBJ1-5
v_call: TRBV9
clone_size: NA
d_call: NA
cdr3_nt: TGTGCCAGCAGCGTAGCCGACAGGCAGCCCCAGCATTTT
cdr3_aa: CASSVADRQPQHF

j_call: TRBJ2-1
v_call: TRBV30
clone_size: NA
d_call: TRBD1
cdr3_nt: TGTGCCTGGAGTTCGGGACAGGGAGGCAATGAGCAGTTCTTC
cdr3_aa: CAWSSGQGGNEQFF

j_call: TRBJ1-2
v_call: TRBV2
clone_size: few
d_call: NA
cdr3_nt: TGTGCCAGCAGTGCACAGGGTTTTAACTATGGCTACACCTTC
cdr3_aa: CASSAQGFNYGYTF

j_call: TRBJ2-2
v_call: TRBV7-9
clone_size: few
d_call: NA
cdr3_nt: TGTGCCAGCACCTGGGGGGACGGTTCCACCGGGGAGCTGTTTTTT
cdr3_aa: CASTWGDGSTGELFF

j_call: TRBJ2-6
v_call: TRBV4-3
clone_size: NA
d_call: NA
cdr3_nt: TGCGCCAGCAGCTTTGGGACATCTGGGGCCAACGTCCTGACTTTC
cdr3_aa: CASSFGTSGANVLTF

j_call: TRBJ2-3
v_call: TRBV7-3
clone_size: NA
d_call: NA
cdr3_nt: TGTGCCAGCAGCTCCAGGAGAGGGCTGAAGAACACAGATACGCAGTATTTT
cdr3_aa: CASSSRRGLKNTDTQYF

j_call: TRBJ2-3
v_call: TRBV11-2
clone_size: NA
d_call: TRBD2
cdr3_nt: TGTGCCAGCAGCCTCGGGACTAGCGGGGGGGGGAGCACAGATACGCAGTATTTT
cdr3_aa: CASSLGTSGGGSTDTQYF

j_call: TRBJ2-5
v_call: TRBV5-6
clone_size: NA
d_call: TRBD2
cdr3_nt: TGTGCCAGCAGCTTGAGAGGACTAGGGACAGAGACCCAGTACTTC
cdr3_aa: CASSLRGLGTETQYF

j_call: TRBJ2-3
v_call: TRBV9
clone_size: NA
d_call: TRBD2
cdr3_nt: TGTGCCAGCAGCATCCCGGTAGCGGGGGGGGCAGATACGCAGTATTTT
cdr3_aa: CASSIPVAGGADTQYF

j_call: TRBJ2-1
v_call: TRBV7-2
clone_size: NA
d_call: TRBD2
cdr3_nt: TGTGCCAGCAGCCCCAGACTAGCGGGGGGGTGGAATGAGCAGTTCTTC
cdr3_aa: CASSPRLAGGWNEQFF

j_call: TRBJ1-4
v_call: TRBV29-1
clone_size: NA
d_call: NA
cdr3_nt: TGCAGCGTTCGAGACTTAAATGAAAAACTGTTTTTT
cdr3_aa: CSVRDLNEKLFF

j_call: TRBJ2-5
v_call: TRBV9
clone_size: once
d_call: NA
cdr3_nt: TGTGCCAGCAGCGTAGGGGCCATCCAAGAGACCCAGTACTTC
cdr3_aa: CASSVGAIQETQYF

j_call: TRBJ2-7
v_call: TRBV4-1
clone_size: once
d_call: TRBD1
cdr3_nt: TGCGCCAGCAGCCACGGGACAGGAACATACGAGCAGTACTTC
cdr3_aa: CASSHGTGTYEQYF

j_call: TRBJ2-3
v_call: TRBV10-2
clone_size: NA
d_call: NA
cdr3_nt: TGCGCCAGCAGTGAATACAGGGAAGATACGCAGTATTTT
cdr3_aa: CASSEYREDTQYF

j_call: TRBJ2-3
v_call: TRBV19
clone_size: NA
d_call: NA
cdr3_nt: TGTGCCAGTAGTGAGGAGAGAACAGATACGCAGTATTTT
cdr3_aa: CASSEERTDTQYF

j_call: TRBJ1-1
v_call: TRBV7-2
clone_size: NA
d_call: NA
cdr3_nt: TGTGCCAGCAGCTTTTGGCGGCCGAACACTGAAGCTTTCTTT
cdr3_aa: CASSFWRPNTEAFF

j_call: TRBJ2-7
v_call: TRBV9
clone_size: NA
d_call: TRBD1
cdr3_nt: TGTGCCAGCAGCGCCCAAGGACAGGCCTACGAGCAGTACTTC
cdr3_aa: CASSAQGQAYEQYF

j_call: TRBJ1-5
v_call: TRBV5-6
clone_size: NA
d_call: TRBD1
cdr3_nt: TGTGCCAGCAGCTTGGCCCTGACAGGGGACGAGCCCCAGCATTTT
cdr3_aa: CASSLALTGDEPQHF

j_call: TRBJ2-1
v_call: TRBV27
clone_size: NA
d_call: NA
cdr3_nt: TGTGCCAGTGGGGACACCTCATACAATGAGCAGTTCTTC
cdr3_aa: CASGDTSYNEQFF

j_call: TRBJ1-1
v_call: TRBV29-1
clone_size: NA
d_call: TRBD1
cdr3_nt: TGCAGCGTTGATGGAGGGGGCTGGGCTGAAGCTTTCTTT
cdr3_aa: CSVDGGGWAEAFF

j_call: TRBJ2-3
v_call: TRBV7-2
clone_size: NA
d_call: TRBD2
cdr3_nt: TGTGCCAGCAGCTTAGTGGCTAGCGGGGGGGCAGGGGATACGCAGTATTTT
cdr3_aa: CASSLVASGGAGDTQYF

j_call: TRBJ1-4
v_call: TRBV11-3
clone_size: NA
d_call: NA
cdr3_nt: TGTGCCAGCAGCCCCCTGACAGGAATTAATGAAAAACTGTTTTTT
cdr3_aa: CASSPLTGINEKLFF

j_call: TRBJ2-1
v_call: TRBV4-3
clone_size: NA
d_call: NA
cdr3_nt: TGCGCCAGCAGCCAAGACGGTAGGGGGGGTTCCGATGAGCAGTTCTTC
cdr3_aa: CASSQDGRGGSDEQFF

j_call: TRBJ1-6
v_call: TRBV15
clone_size: NA
d_call: NA
cdr3_nt: TGTGCCACCAGCAGAGGAGGACAGAATTCACCCCTCCACTTT
cdr3_aa: CATSRGGQNSPLHF

j_call: TRBJ1-2
v_call: TRBV27
clone_size: NA
d_call: TRBD1
cdr3_nt: TGTGCCAGCAGGGCACTAACAGGGGGCGCAGGGGGCTACACCTTC
cdr3_aa: CASRALTGGAGGYTF

j_call: TRBJ2-7
v_call: TRBV25-1
clone_size: NA
d_call: NA
cdr3_nt: TGTGCCAGCCGTTACAGGACCGAATCTGGCGAGCAGTACTTC
cdr3_aa: CASRYRTESGEQYF

j_call: TRBJ2-5
v_call: TRBV5-4
clone_size: NA
d_call: TRBD2
cdr3_nt: TGTGCCAGCAGCTCACCGAGCGGGGGGGGGTTTGAGGCCCAGTACTTC
cdr3_aa: CASSSPSGGGFEAQYF

j_call: TRBJ1-6
v_call: TRBV4-3
clone_size: once
d_call: NA
cdr3_nt: TGCGCCAGCAGCCAAGATTCCTGGAAACAGGGAAATAATTCACCCCTCCACTTT
cdr3_aa: CASSQDSWKQGNNSPLHF

j_call: TRBJ1-1
v_call: TRBV7-9
clone_size: once
d_call: TRBD1
cdr3_nt: TGTGCCAGCAGCAAAGACAGGGGCGGGACTGAAGCTTTCTTT
cdr3_aa: CASSKDRGGTEAFF

j_call: TRBJ1-4
v_call: TRBV7-2
clone_size: NA
d_call: TRBD1
cdr3_nt: TGTGCCAGCAGCTTGGTCCGACAGGGCGTTGAAAAACTGTTTTTT
cdr3_aa: CASSLVRQGVEKLFF

j_call: TRBJ2-3
v_call: TRBV11-2
clone_size: once
d_call: NA
cdr3_nt: TGTGCCAGCAGCTTAGCAAGCGGGTGGGGAGATACGCAGTATTTT
cdr3_aa: CASSLASGWGDTQYF

j_call: TRBJ2-3
v_call: TRBV7-2
clone_size: NA
d_call: NA
cdr3_nt: TGTGCCAGCAGCTTAGGCTACACAGATACGCAGTATTTT
cdr3_aa: CASSLGYTDTQYF

j_call: TRBJ1-1
v_call: TRBV2
clone_size: NA
d_call: TRBD1
cdr3_nt: TGTGCCAGCAGTCAGGGACAGGGGATGAACACTGAAGCTTTCTTT
cdr3_aa: CASSQGQGMNTEAFF

j_call: TRBJ1-5
v_call: TRBV5-6
clone_size: once
d_call: TRBD1
cdr3_nt: TGTGCCAGCAGCTTGACAGGGGCAGTTCAGCCCCAGCATTTT
cdr3_aa: CASSLTGAVQPQHF

j_call: TRBJ1-5
v_call: TRBV6-1
clone_size: NA
d_call: NA
cdr3_nt: TGTGCCAGCAGTGAAAGGGAGGATCAGCCCCAGCATTTT
cdr3_aa: CASSEREDQPQHF

j_call: TRBJ2-7
v_call: TRBV11-2
clone_size: NA
d_call: TRBD2
cdr3_nt: TGTGCCAGCAGCTTAGATCGGGGGGGCGGGATCCACTACGAGCAGTACTTC
cdr3_aa: CASSLDRGGGIHYEQYF

j_call: TRBJ2-7
v_call: TRBV5-4
clone_size: NA
d_call: TRBD2
cdr3_nt: TGTGCCAGCAGCCGAGCGGGGGGACGGTCCTACGAGCAGTACTTC
cdr3_aa: CASSRAGGRSYEQYF

j_call: TRBJ2-7
v_call: TRBV18
clone_size: NA
d_call: NA
cdr3_nt: TGTGCCAGCTCACCAACAGTCCAACCCTACGAGCAGTACTTC
cdr3_aa: CASSPTVQPYEQYF

j_call: TRBJ1-1
v_call: TRBV11-2
clone_size: NA
d_call: NA
cdr3_nt: TGTGCCAGCAGCTTAGTTCAGGGAGGCACTGAAGCTTTCTTT
cdr3_aa: CASSLVQGGTEAFF

j_call: TRBJ2-3
v_call: TRBV19
clone_size: NA
d_call: TRBD2
cdr3_nt: TGTGCCAGCCGGACTAGCGGGGGACTCACAGATACGCAGTATTTT
cdr3_aa: CASRTSGGLTDTQYF

j_call: TRBJ1-2
v_call: TRBV19
clone_size: NA
d_call: NA
cdr3_nt: TGTGCCAGTAGGGGAGGGATGGGCGGCTACACCTTC
cdr3_aa: CASRGGMGGYTF

j_call: TRBJ1-1
v_call: TRBV7-2
clone_size: NA
d_call: NA
cdr3_nt: TGTGCCAGCAGCTTAGGGGGGGGGAGTACTGAAGCTTTCTTT
cdr3_aa: CASSLGGGSTEAFF

j_call: TRBJ2-1
v_call: TRBV5-1
clone_size: NA
d_call: NA
cdr3_nt: TGCGCCAGCAGCGAACTAGGGAAAACCTACAATGAGCAGTTCTTC
cdr3_aa: CASSELGKTYNEQFF